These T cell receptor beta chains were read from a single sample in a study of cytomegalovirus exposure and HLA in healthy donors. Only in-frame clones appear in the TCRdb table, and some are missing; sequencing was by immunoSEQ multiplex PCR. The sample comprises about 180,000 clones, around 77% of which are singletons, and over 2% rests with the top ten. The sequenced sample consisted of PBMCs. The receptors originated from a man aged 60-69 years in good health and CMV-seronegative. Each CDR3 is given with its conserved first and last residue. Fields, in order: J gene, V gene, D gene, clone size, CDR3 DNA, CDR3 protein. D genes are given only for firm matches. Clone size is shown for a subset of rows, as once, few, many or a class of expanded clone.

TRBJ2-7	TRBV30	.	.	TGTGCCTGGAAGAAAGGTAGCAGCGGACTTACCTACGAGCAGTACTTC	CAWKKGSSGLTYEQYF
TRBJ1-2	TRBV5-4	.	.	TGTGCCAGCAGCTTGAACGGGGAGTATGGCTACCCCTTC	CASSLNGEYGYPF
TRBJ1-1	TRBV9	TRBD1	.	TGTGCCAGCAGCGAGACAGGGGGATACACTGAAGCTTTCTTT	CASSETGGYTEAFF
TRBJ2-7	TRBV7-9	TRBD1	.	TGTGCCAGCACCCGGACAGGGAACCACGAGCAGTACTTC	CASTRTGNHEQYF
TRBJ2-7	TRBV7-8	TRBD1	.	TGTGCCAGCAGCTACCACCCCGAGACAGGGGGGGGCGAGCAGTACTTC	CASSYHPETGGGEQYF
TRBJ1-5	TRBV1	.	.	TGCACCAGCAGCCAAGTTTTTCCAGGGGGCCATCAGCCCCAGCATTTT	CTSSQVFPGGHQPQHF
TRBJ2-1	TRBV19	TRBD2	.	TGTGCCAGTAGTATTTCTAGCGGGTACAATGAGCAGTTCTTC	CASSISSGYNEQFF
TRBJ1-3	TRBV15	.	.	TGTGCCACCAGTCTGGACATTAACCCTGGAAACACCATATATTTT	CATSLDINPGNTIYF
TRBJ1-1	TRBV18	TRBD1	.	TGTGCCAGCTCACCACCCCCTCGGACAGGGGGGAACACTGAAGCTTTCTTT	CASSPPPRTGGNTEAFF
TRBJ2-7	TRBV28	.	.	TGTGCCAGCACCGGAGGAAGGTCCTACGAGCAGTACTTC	CASTGGRSYEQYF
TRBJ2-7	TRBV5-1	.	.	TGCGCCAGCAGTGGATTCGGATCGGGGGAGCAGTACTTC	CASSGFGSGEQYF
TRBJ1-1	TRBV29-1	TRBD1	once	TGCAGCGTAACCGGGACAGGGATTGAAGCTTTCTTT	CSVTGTGIEAFF
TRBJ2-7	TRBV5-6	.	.	TGTGCCAGCAGCTTGGTCGCTCTCAGCTCCTACGAGCAGTACTTC	CASSLVALSSYEQYF
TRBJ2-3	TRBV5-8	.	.	TGTGCCAGCAGCAGGGACGGGACTGTGGATACGCAGTATTTT	CASSRDGTVDTQYF
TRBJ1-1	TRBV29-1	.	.	TGCAGCGTGGTACAGGGAGCGGTCACTGAAGCTTTCTTT	CSVVQGAVTEAFF
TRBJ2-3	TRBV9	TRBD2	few	TGTGCCAGCAGCGTAGCCGGGACTAGCGGGAGGACAGATACGCAGTATTTT	CASSVAGTSGRTDTQYF
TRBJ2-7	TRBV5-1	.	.	TGCGCCAGCAGCTTGGGGGCGGGATTCGACGAGCAGTACTTC	CASSLGAGFDEQYF
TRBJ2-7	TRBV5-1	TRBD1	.	TGCGCCAGCAGCTTGGTACAGGGGGCCTCCTACGAGCAGTACTTC	CASSLVQGASYEQYF
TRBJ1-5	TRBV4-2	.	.	TGTGCCAGCAGCCAAGATTTCACAGGGTCGGAAACTCAGCCCCAGCATTTT	CASSQDFTGSETQPQHF
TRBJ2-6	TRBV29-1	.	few	TGCAGCGTTATGAGGGCTGGGGCCAACGTCCTGACTTTC	CSVMRAGANVLTF